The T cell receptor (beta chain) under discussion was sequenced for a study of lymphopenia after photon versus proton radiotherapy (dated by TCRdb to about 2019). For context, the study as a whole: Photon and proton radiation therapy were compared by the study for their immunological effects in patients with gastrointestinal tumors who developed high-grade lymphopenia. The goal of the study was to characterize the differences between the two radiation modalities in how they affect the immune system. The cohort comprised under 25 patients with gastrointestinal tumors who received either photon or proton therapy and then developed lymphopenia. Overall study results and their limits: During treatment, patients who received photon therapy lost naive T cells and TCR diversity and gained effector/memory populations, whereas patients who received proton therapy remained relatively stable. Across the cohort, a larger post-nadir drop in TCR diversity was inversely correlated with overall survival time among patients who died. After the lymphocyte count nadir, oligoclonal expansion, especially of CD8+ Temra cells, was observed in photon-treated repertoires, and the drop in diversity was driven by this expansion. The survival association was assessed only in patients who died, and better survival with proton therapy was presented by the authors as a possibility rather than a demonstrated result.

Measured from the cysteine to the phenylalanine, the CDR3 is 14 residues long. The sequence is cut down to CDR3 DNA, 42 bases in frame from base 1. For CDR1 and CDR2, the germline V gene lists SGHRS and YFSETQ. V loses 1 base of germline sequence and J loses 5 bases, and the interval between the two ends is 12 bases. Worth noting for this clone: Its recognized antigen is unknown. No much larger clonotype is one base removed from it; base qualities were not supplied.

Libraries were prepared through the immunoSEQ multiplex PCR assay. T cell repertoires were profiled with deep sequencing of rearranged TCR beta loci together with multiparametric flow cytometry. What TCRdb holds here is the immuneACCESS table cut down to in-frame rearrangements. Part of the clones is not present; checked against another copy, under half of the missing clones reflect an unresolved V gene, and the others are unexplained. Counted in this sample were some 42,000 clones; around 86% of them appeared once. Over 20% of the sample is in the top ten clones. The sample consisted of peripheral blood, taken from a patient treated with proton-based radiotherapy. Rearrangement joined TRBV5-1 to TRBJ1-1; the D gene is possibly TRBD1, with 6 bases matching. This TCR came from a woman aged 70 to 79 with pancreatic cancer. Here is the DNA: TGCGCCAGCAGCTTGACAGGGAGGAGGACTGAAGCTTTCTTT. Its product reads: CASSLTGRRTEAFF.